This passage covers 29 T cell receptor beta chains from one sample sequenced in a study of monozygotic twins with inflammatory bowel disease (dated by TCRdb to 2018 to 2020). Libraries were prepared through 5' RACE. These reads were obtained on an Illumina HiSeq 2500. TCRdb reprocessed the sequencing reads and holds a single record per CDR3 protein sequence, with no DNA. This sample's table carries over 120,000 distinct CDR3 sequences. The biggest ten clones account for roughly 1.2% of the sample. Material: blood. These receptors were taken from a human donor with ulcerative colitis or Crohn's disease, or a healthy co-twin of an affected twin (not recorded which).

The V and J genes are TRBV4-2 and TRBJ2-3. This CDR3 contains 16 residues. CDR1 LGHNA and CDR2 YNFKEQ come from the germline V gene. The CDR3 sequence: CASSQDKWGNTDTQYF.

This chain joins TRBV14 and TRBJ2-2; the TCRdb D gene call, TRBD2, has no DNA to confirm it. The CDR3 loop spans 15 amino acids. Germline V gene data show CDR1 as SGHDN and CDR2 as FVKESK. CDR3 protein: CASSHGRGDTGELFF.

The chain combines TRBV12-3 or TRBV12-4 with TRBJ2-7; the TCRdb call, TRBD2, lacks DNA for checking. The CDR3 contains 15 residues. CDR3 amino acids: CASSPSGVLPYEQYF.

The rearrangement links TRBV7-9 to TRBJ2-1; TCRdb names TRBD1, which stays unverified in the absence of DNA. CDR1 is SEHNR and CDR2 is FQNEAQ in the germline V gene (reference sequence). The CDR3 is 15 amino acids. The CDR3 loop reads CASSLVQGARNEQFF.

Here the CDR3 reads CASSSDRVHGYTF. The chain recombines TRBV28 with TRBJ1-2; without DNA, the TCRdb call of TRBD1 cannot be checked. The CDR3 sequence is 13 residues long. Germline values: CDR1 MDHEN, CDR2 SYDVKM.

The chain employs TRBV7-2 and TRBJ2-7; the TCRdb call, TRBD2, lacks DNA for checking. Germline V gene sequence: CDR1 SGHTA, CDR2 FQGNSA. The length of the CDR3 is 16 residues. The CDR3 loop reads CASSLDDLAHIYEQYF.

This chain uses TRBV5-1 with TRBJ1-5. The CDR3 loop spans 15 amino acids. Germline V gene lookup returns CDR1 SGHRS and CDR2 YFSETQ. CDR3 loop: CASSLEAGRAQPQHF.

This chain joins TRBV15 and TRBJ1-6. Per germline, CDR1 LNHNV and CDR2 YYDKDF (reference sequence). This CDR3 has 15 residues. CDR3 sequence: CATSRDGTQNSPLHF.

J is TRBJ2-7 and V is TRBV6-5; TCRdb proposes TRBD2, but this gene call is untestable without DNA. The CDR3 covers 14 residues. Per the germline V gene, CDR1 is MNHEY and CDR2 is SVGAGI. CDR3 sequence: CASSYQRVGYEQYF.

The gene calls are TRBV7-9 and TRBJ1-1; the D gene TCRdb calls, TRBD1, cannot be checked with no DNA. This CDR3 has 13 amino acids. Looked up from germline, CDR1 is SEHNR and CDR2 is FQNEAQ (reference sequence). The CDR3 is CASSLGQEVEAFF.

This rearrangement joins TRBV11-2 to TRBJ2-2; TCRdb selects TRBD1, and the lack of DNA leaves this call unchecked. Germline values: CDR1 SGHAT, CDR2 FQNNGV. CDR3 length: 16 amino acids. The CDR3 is CASSLERGWNTGELFF. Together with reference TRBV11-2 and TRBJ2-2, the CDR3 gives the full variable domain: EAGVAQSPRYKIIEKRQSVAFWCNPISGHATLYWYQQILGQGPKLLIQFQNNGVVDDSQLPKDRFSAERLKGVDSTLKIQPAKLEDSAVYLCASSLERGWNTGELFFGEGSRLTVL.

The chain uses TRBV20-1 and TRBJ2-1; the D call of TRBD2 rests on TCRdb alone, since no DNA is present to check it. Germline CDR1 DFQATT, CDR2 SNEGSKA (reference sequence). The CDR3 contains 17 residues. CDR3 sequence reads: CSARDRGTSGRRGEQFF.

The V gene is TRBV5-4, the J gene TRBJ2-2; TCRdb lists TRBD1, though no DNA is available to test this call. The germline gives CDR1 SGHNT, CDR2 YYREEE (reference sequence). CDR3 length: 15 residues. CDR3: CASSLGTHRTGELFF.

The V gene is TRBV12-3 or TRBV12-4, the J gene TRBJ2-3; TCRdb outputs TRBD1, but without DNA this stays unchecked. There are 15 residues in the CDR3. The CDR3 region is CASSLRQGPTDTQYF.

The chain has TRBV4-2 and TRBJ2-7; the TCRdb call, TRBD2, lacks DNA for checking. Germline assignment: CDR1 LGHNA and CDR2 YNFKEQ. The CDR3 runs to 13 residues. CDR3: CASSQVLAYEQYF.

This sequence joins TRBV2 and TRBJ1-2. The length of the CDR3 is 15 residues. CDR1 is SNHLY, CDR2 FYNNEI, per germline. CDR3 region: CASSETSSAVYGYTF. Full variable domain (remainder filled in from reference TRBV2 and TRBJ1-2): EPEVTQTPSHQVTQMGQEVILRCVPISNHLYFYWYRQILGQKVEFLVSFYNNEISEKSEIFDDQFSVERPDGSNFTLKIRSTKLEDSAMYFCASSETSSAVYGYTFGSGTRLTVV.

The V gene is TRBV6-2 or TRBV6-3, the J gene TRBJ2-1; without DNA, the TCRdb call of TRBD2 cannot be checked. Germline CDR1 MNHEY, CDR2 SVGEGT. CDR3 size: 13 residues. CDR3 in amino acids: CASKREGNNEQFF.

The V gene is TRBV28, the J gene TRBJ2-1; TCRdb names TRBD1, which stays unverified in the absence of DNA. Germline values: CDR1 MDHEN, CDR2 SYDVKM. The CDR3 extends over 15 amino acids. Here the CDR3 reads CASSFPGGPYNEQFF.

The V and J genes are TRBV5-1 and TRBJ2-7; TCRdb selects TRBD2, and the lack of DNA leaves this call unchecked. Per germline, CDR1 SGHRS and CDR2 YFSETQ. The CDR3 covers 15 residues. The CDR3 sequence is CASSLASAGGDEQYF.

CDR3: CASSFRRNSGNTIYF. The chain has TRBV27 and TRBJ1-3. Germline lookup yields CDR1 MNHEY and CDR2 SMNVEV (reference sequence). The CDR3 has 15 residues.

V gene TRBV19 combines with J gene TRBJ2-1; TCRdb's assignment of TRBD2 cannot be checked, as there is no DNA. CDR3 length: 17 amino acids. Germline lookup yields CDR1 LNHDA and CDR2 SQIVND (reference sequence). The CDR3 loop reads CASSIGRTSGTYNEQFF.

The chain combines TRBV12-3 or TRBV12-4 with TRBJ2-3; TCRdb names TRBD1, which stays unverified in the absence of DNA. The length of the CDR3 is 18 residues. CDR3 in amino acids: CASSFSPKRANFTDTQYF.

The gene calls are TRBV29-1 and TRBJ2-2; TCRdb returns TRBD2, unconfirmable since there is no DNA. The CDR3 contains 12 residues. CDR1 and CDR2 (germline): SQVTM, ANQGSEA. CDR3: CSGGDSTGELFF.

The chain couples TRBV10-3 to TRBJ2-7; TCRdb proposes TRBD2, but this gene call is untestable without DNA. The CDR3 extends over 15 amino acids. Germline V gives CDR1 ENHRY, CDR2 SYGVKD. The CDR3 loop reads CAISVTSGGSYEQYF.

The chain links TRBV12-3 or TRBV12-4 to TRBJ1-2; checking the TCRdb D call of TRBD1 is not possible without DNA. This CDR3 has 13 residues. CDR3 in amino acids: CASRHRTESGYTF.

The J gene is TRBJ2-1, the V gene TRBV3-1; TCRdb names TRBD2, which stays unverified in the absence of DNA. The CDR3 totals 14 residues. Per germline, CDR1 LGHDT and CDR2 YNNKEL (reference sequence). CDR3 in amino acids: CASSQEGLHTPQFF.

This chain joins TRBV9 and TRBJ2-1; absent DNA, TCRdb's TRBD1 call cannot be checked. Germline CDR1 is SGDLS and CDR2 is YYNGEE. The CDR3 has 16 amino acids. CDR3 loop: CASSVEATGISYEQFF.

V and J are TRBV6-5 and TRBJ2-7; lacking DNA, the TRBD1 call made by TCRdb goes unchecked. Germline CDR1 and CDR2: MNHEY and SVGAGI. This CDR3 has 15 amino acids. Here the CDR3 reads CASSLQGPTFYEQYF.

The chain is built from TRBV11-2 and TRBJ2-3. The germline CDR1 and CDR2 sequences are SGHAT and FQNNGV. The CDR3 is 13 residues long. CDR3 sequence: CASTRMHTDTQYF.